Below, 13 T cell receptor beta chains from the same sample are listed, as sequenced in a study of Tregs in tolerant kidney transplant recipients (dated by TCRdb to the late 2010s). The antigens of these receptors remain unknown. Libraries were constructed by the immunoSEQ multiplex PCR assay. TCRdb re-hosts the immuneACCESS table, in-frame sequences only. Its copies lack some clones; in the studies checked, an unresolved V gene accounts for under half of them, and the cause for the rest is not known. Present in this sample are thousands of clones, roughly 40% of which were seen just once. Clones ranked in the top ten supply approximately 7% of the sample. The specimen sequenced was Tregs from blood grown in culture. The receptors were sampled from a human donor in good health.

The CDR3 bases are TGCGCCAGCAGCTTTATACCCGCGGGAGGGTACAATGAGCAGTTCTTC. Residues: CASSFIPAGGYNEQFF. J is TRBJ2-1 and V is TRBV5-1, with 9 bases identical to TRBD2. Germline trimming cut 2 bases from V and 4 bases from J; bases unmatched to any gene: 7. CDR1 and CDR2 (germline): SGHRS, YFSETQ. The CDR3 covers 16 residues.

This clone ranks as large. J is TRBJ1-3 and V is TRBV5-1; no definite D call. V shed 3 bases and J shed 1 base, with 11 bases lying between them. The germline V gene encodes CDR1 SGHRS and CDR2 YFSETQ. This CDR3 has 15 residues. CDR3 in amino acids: CASSYDGRSGNTIYF. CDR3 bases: TGCGCCAGCAGCTATGACGGCCGTTCTGGAAACACCATATATTTT.

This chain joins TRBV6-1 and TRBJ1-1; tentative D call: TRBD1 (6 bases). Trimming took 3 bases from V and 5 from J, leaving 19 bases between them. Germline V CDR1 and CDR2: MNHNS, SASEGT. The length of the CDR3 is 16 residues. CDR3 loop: CASSDPRTKGGTEAFF. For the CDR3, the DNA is TGTGCCAGCAGTGACCCAAGGACCAAGGGGGGGACTGAAGCTTTCTTT.

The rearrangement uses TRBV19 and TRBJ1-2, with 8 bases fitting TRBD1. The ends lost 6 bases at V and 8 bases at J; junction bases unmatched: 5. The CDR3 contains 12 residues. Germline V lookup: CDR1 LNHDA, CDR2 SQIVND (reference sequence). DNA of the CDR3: TGTGCCAGTAGACGACAGGGGTTCGGCTACACCTTC. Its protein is CASRRQGFGYTF.

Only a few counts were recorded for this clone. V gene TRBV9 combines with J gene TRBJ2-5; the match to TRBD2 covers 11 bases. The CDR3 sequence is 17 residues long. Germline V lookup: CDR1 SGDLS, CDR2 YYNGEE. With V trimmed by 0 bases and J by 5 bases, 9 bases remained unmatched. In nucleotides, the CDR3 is TGTGCCAGCAGCGTAGGAATAGCGGGAGGGCCCCTGGAGACCCAGTACTTC. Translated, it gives CASSVGIAGGPLETQYF.

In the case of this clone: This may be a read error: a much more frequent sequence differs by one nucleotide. The CDR3 loop reads CASSLTLRNTEAFF. CDR3 nucleotide sequence: TGTGCCAGCAGCTTGACCTTGAGGAACACTGAAGCTTTCTTT. The chain employs TRBV5-4 and TRBJ1-1; D is unresolved. V was shortened by 1 base and J by 1 base, with 8 bases between the two germline ends. Germline V gives CDR1 SGHNT, CDR2 YYREEE (reference sequence). The CDR3 contains 14 residues.

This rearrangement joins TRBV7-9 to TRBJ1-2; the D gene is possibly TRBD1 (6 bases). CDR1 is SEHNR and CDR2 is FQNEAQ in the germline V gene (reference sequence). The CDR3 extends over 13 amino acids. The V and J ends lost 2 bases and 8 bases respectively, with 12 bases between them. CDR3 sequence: CASSLTDRHGYTF. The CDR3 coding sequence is TGTGCCAGCAGCTTAACCGACAGGCACGGCTACACCTTC.

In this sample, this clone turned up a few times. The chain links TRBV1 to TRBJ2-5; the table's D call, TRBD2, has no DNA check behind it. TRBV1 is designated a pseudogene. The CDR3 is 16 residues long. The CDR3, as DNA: TGCACCAGCAGCTCCCAGCGGGAGCATAGTAAGGAGACCCAGTACTTC. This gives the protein CTSSSQREHSKETQYF.

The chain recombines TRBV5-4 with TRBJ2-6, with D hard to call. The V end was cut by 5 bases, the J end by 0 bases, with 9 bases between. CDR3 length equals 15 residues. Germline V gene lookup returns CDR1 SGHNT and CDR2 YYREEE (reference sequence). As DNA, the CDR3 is TGTGCCAGCAGTAGGGATCCCTCTGGGGCCAACGTCCTGACTTTC. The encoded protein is CASSRDPSGANVLTF.

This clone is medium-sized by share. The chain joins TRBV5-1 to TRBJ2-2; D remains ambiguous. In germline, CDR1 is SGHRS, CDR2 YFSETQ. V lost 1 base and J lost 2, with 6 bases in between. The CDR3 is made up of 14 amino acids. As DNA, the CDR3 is TGCGCCAGCAGCTTGTTACTTAACACCGGGGAGCTGTTTTTT. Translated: CASSLLLNTGELFF.

CDR3 residues: CAWKQYSNQPQHF. The CDR3 DNA follows: TGTGCCTGGAAGCAGTATAGCAATCAGCCCCAGCATTTT. The gene calls are TRBV30 and TRBJ1-5; D call uncertain. The V gene lost 4 bases and the J gene lost 0 bases, with 7 bases spanning the gap. There are 13 residues in the CDR3. Germline loops: CDR1 GTSNPN, CDR2 SVGIG (reference sequence).

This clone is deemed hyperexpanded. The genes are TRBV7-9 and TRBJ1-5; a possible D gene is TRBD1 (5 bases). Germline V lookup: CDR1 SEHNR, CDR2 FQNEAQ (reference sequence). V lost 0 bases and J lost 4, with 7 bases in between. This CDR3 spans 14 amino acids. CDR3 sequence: CASSLAGANQPQHF. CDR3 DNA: TGTGCCAGCAGCTTAGCCGGGGCAAATCAGCCCCAGCATTTT.

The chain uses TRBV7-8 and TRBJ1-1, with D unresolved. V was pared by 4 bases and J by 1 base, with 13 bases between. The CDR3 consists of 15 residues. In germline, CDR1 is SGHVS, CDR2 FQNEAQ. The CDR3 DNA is TGTGCCAGCAGCTCCCTTCGGGCCCCGAACACTGAAGCTTTCTTT. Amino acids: CASSSLRAPNTEAFF. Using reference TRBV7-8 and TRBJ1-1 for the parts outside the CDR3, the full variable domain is GAGVSQSPRYKVAKRGQDVALRCDPISGHVSLFWYQQALGQGPEFLTYFQNEAQLDKSGLPSDRFFAERPEGSVSTLKIQRTQQEDSAVYLCASSSLRAPNTEAFFGQGTRLTVV.